The rows below give T cell receptor beta chains drawn from one sample of a study of OX40 agonist ivuxolimab in advanced cancers. Here immunoSEQ multiplex PCR was the method, and the copy in TCRdb shows in-frame clones only, minus some. The sample has roughly 63,000 clones, nearly 90% seen once. Source: CD4+ or CD8+ T cells sorted from blood, taken in a trial of the OX40 agonist ivuxolimab. Every receptor here comes from an adult with an advanced solid tumor such as melanoma, head and neck, liver or kidney cancer. Both conserved end residues are part of each CDR3. A D gene is named only where the DNA matches it firmly. For some rows the clone size is stated as once, few or many, or as a class when expanded; others skip it.

d_call | j_call | v_call | clone_size | cdr3_nt | cdr3_aa
. | TRBJ2-2 | TRBV18 | . | TGTGCCAGCTCACAAACAAAGAACACCGGGGAGCTGTTTTTT | CASSQTKNTGELFF
TRBD2 | TRBJ2-1 | TRBV15 | . | TGTGCCACCAGACTAGCGGGAGAGGGAAGGGAGCAGTTCTTC | CATRLAGEGREQFF
TRBD1 | TRBJ1-2 | TRBV6-5 | . | TGTGCCAGCAGTTACTCCTGGGGGGGACAGTATGGCTACACCTTC | CASSYSWGGQYGYTF
. | TRBJ2-2 | TRBV6-5 | . | TGTGCCAGCAATCGGGGCAGGATGAACACCGGGGAGCTGTTTTTT | CASNRGRMNTGELFF
TRBD2 | TRBJ2-1 | TRBV6-1 | . | TGTGCAGGCCATCGGGGGGGCTCGTACAATGAGCAGTTCTTC | CAGHRGGSYNEQFF
TRBD2 | TRBJ2-7 | TRBV19 | . | TGTGCCAGTAATCCTAGCGGATCCTACGAGCAGTACTTC | CASNPSGSYEQYF
. | TRBJ2-7 | TRBV27 | . | TGTGCCAGCAGGGACCGGGCCAACTACGAGCAGTACTTC | CASRDRANYEQYF
. | TRBJ2-1 | TRBV12-5 | . | TGTGCTAGTGCCCCGGGCTCCTACAATGAGCAGTTCTTC | CASAPGSYNEQFF
. | TRBJ2-1 | TRBV27 | . | TGTGCCAGCAGTTGGGGTGGGAGCAATGAGCAGTTCTTC | CASSWGGSNEQFF
TRBD1 | TRBJ1-2 | TRBV4-1 | once | TGCGCCAGCAGCCAAACAGGGGGCCACTATGGCTACACCTTC | CASSQTGGHYGYTF
. | TRBJ1-5 | TRBV27 | . | TGTGCCAGCAGGGATAGGCAGATTAGCAATCAGCCCCAGCATTTT | CASRDRQISNQPQHF
TRBD2 | TRBJ2-7 | TRBV18 | . | TGTGCCAGCTCACCCAGCGGGGGTCCATCCTACGAGCAGTACTTC | CASSPSGGPSYEQYF
. | TRBJ1-2 | TRBV5-4 | . | TGTGCCAGCAGCTTGAACGGGGGCTACACCTTC | CASSLNGGYTF
. | TRBJ1-4 | TRBV27 | . | TGTGCCAGCAGTGGAATGGGTAATGAAAAACTGTTTTTT | CASSGMGNEKLFF
TRBD2 | TRBJ2-3 | TRBV7-7 | . | TGTGCCAGCAGCGTGGGACTAGCGGGAGATCTAGATACGCAGTATTTT | CASSVGLAGDLDTQYF
TRBD1 | TRBJ2-3 | TRBV28 | . | TGTGCCAGCAGTATAGGGACAGGGGAGGCAGATACGCAGTATTTT | CASSIGTGEADTQYF
. | TRBJ1-2 | TRBV27 | . | TGTGCCAGCAGTTTGGGGTCAGGGACGGGCTACACCTTC | CASSLGSGTGYTF
TRBD1 | TRBJ1-5 | TRBV2 | . | TGTGCCAGCAGTGAGGGACAGGGAGTTCAGCCCCAGCATTTT | CASSEGQGVQPQHF
TRBD2 | TRBJ2-1 | TRBV5-1 | . | TGCGCCACTCGACTGACTAGCGGGGGGAACGATGAGCAGTTCTTC | CATRLTSGGNDEQFF
TRBD1 | TRBJ2-7 | TRBV5-1 | . | TGCGCCAGCAGCTTGGGGTGGGGGACAGGGTACCACGAGCAGTACTTC | CASSLGWGTGYHEQYF
. | TRBJ2-7 | TRBV5-4 | . | TGTGCCAGCAGCCCAGGGGCCGAGCAGTACTTC | CASSPGAEQYF
. | TRBJ1-1 | TRBV6-5 | few | TGTGCCAGCAGCCACACCGCAGTGAACACTGAAGCTTTCTTT | CASSHTAVNTEAFF
. | TRBJ1-4 | TRBV15 | . | TGTGCCACCAGCAAGACCGGAGGGGAAATCACTAATGAAAAACTGTTTTTT | CATSKTGGEITNEKLFF
. | TRBJ1-5 | TRBV27 | . | TGTGCCAGCGGGTCGGCAGGGCCGAGTCAGCCCCAGCATTTT | CASGSAGPSQPQHF
. | TRBJ1-1 | TRBV30 | . | TGTGCCTGGAGTGTTGGGACGTCTGAAGCTTTCTTT | CAWSVGTSEAFF
TRBD1 | TRBJ2-7 | TRBV4-1 | . | TGCGCCAGCAGCCAAGGGGACAGCGCCTACGAGCAGTACTTC | CASSQGDSAYEQYF
. | TRBJ2-3 | TRBV30 | . | TGTGCCTGGAGTATTCTTCCGGATACGCAGTATTTT | CAWSILPDTQYF
. | TRBJ2-3 | TRBV7-9 | . | TGTGCCAGCAGCTCCAATACGCCAGATACGCAGTATTTT | CASSSNTPDTQYF
. | TRBJ1-1 | TRBV2 | . | TGTGCCAGCAGGGCCCGCACTGAAGCTTTCTTT | CASRARTEAFF
. | TRBJ2-1 | TRBV14 | . | TGTGCCAGCAGCCAAGGGGGCTCCTACAATGAGCAGTTCTTC | CASSQGGSYNEQFF